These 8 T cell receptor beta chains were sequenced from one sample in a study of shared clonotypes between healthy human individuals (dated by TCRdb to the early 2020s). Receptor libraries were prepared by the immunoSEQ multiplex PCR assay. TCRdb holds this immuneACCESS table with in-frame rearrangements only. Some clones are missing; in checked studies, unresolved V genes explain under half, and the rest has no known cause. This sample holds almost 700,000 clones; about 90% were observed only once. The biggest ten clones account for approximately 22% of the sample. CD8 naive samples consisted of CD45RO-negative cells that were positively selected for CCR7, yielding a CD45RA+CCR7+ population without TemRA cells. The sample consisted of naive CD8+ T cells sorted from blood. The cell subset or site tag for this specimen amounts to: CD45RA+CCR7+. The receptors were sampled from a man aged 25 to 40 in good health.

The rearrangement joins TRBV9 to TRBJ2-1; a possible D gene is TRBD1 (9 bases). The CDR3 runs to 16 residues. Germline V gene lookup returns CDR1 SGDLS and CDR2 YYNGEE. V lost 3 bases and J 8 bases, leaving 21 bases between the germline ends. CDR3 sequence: CASSAGQGAGADEQFF. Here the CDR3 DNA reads TGTGCCAGCAGCGCGGGACAGGGAGCGGGAGCCGATGAGCAGTTCTTC.

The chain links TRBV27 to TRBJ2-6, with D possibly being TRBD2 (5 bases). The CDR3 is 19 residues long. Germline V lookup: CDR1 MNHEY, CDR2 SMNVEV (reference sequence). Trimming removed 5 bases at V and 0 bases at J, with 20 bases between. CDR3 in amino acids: CASSPNGGAFSSGANVLTF. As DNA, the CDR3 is TGTGCCAGCAGTCCCAATGGAGGAGCCTTTAGCTCTGGGGCCAACGTCCTGACTTTC.

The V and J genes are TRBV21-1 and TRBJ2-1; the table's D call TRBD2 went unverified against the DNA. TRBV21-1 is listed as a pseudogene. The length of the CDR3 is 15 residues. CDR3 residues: CASSKGAGGPYEQFF. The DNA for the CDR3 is TGTGCCAGCAGCAAAGGGGCGGGAGGGCCGTATGAGCAGTTCTTC.

CDR3 bases: TGTGCCAGCAAACAGTTTACGTGGGAGGACAATGAGCAGTTCTTC. The encoded protein is CASKQFTWEDNEQFF. J is TRBJ2-1 and V is TRBV27; possible D gene TRBD2, 6 bases. V lost 7 bases, J lost 5 bases, and 18 bases lay in between. Per germline, CDR1 MNHEY and CDR2 SMNVEV (reference sequence). The CDR3 loop spans 15 amino acids.

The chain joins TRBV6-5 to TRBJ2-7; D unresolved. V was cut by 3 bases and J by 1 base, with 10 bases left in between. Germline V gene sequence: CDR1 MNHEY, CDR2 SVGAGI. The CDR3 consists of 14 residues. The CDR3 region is CASSYKGRSYEQYF. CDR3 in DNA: TGTGCCAGCAGTTATAAGGGCAGGTCCTACGAGCAGTACTTC.

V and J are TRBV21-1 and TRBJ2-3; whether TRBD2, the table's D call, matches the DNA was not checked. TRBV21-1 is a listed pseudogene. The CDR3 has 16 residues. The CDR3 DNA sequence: TGTGCCAGCAGCCTCGTAGCGGAGGACTCAACAGATACGCAGTATTTT. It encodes CASSLVAEDSTDTQYF.

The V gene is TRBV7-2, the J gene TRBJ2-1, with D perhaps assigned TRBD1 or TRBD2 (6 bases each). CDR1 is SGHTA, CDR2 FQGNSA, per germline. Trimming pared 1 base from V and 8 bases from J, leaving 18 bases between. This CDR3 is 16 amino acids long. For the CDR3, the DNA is TGTGCCAGCAGCTTAGTTAGGGGGGAGCTCGTCCATGAGCAGTTCTTC. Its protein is CASSLVRGELVHEQFF.

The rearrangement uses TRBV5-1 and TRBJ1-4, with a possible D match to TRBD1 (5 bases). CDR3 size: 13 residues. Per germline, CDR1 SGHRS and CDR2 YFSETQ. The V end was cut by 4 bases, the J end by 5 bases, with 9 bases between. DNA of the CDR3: TGCGCCAGCAGCACGGGGACGAATGAAAAACTGTTTTTT. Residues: CASSTGTNEKLFF.